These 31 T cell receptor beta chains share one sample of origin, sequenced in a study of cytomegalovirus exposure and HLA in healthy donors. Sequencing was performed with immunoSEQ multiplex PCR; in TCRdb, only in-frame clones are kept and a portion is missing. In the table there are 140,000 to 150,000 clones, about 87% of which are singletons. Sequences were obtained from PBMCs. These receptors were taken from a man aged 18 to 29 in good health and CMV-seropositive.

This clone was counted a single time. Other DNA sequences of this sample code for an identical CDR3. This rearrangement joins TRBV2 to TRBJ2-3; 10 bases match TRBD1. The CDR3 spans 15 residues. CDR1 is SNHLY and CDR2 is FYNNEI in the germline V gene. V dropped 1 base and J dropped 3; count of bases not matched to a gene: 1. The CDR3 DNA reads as TGTGCCAGCAGTGAAGGACAGGGGGCAACAGATACGCAGTATTTT. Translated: CASSEGQGATDTQYF.

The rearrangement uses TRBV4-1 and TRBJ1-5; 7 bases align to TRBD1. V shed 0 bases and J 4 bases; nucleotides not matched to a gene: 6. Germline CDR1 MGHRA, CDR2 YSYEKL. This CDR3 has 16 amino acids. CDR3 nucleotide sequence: TGCGCCAGCAGCCAAGATGCAGGGGGAATGAATCAGCCCCAGCATTTT. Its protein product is CASSQDAGGMNQPQHF.

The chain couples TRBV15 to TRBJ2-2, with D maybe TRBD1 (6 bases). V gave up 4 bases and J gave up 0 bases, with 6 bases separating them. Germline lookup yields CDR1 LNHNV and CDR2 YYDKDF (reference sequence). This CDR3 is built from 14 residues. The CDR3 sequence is CATSNRANTGELFF. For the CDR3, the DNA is TGTGCCACCAGCAACAGGGCGAACACCGGGGAGCTGTTTTTT. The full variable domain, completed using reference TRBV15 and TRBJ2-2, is DAMVIQNPRYQVTQFGKPVTLSCSQTLNHNVMYWYQQKSSQAPKLLFHYYDKDFNNEADTPDNFQSRRPNTSFCFLDIRSPGLGDTAMYLCATSNRANTGELFFGEGSRLTVL.

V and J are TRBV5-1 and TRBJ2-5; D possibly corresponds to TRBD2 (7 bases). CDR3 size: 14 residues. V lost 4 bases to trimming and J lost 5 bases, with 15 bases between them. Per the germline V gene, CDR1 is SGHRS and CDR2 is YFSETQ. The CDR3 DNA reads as TGCGCCAGCAGCACGACGGGGGGCAAGGAGACCCAGTACTTC. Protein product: CASSTTGGKETQYF.

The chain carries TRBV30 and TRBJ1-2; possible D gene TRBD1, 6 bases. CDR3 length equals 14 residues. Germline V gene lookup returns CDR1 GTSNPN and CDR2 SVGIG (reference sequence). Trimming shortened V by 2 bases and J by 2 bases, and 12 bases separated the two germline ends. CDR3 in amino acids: CAWSRHRENYGYTF. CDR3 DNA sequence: TGTGCCTGGAGTAGGCACAGGGAAAACTATGGCTACACCTTC. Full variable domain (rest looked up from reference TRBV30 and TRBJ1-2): SQTIHQWPATLVQPVGSPLSLECTVEGTSNPNLYWYRQAAGRGLQLLFYSVGIGQISSEVPQNLSASRPQDRQFILSSKKLLLSDSGFYLCAWSRHRENYGYTFGSGTRLTVV.

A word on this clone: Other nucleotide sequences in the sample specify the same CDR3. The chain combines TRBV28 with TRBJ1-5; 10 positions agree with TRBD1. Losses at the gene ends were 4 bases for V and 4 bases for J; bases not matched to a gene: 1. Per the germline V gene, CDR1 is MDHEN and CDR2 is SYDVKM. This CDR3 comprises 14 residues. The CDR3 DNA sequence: TGTGCCAGCAGTTGGACAGGGGGGAATCAGCCCCAGCATTTT. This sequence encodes CASSWTGGNQPQHF.

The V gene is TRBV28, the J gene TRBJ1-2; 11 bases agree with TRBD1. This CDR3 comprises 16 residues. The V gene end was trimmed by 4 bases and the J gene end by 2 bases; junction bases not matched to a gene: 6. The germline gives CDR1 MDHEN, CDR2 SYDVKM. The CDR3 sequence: CASSSWTGGKNYGYTF. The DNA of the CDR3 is TGTGCCAGCAGTTCCTGGACAGGGGGCAAAAACTATGGCTACACCTTC.

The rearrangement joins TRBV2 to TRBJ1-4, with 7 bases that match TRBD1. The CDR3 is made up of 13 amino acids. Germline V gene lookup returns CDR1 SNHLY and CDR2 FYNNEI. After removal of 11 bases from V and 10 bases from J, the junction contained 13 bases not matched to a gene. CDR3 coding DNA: TGTGCCCTTCAGGGACAGAAGACTGGAAAACTGTTTTTT. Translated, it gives CALQGQKTGKLFF. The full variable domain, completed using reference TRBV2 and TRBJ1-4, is EPEVTQTPSHQVTQMGQEVILRCVPISNHLYFYWYRQILGQKVEFLVSFYNNEISEKSEIFDDQFSVERPDGSNFTLKIRSTKLEDSAMYFCALQGQKTGKLFFGSGTQLSVL.

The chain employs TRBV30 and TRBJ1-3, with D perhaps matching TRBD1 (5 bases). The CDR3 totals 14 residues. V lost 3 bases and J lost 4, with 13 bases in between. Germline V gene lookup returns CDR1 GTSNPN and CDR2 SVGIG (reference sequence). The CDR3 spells CAWRGRDPGNTIYF. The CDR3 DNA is TGTGCCTGGAGGGGGAGGGACCCGGGAAACACCATATATTTT. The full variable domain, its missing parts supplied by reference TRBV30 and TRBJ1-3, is SQTIHQWPATLVQPVGSPLSLECTVEGTSNPNLYWYRQAAGRGLQLLFYSVGIGQISSEVPQNLSASRPQDRQFILSSKKLLLSDSGFYLCAWRGRDPGNTIYFGEGSWLTVV.

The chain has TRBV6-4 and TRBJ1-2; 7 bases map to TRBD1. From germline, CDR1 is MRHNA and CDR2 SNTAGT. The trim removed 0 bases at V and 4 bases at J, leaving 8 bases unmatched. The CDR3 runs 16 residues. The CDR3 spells CASSDSTGTPVYGYTF. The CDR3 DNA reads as TGTGCCAGCAGTGACTCGACAGGGACGCCGGTCTATGGCTACACCTTC.

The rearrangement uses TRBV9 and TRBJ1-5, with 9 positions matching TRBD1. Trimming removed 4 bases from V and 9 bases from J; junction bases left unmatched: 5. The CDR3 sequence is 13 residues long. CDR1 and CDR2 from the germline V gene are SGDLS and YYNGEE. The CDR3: CASSQGQGPPQHF. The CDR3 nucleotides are TGTGCCAGCAGCCAAGGACAGGGGCCGCCCCAGCATTTT.

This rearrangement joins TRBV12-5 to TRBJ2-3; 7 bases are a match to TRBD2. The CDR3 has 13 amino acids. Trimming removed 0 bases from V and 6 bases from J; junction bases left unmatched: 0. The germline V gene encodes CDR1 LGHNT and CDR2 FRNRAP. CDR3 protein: CASGLVGGDTQYF. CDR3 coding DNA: TGTGCTAGTGGTTTGGTGGGGGGGGATACGCAGTATTTT.

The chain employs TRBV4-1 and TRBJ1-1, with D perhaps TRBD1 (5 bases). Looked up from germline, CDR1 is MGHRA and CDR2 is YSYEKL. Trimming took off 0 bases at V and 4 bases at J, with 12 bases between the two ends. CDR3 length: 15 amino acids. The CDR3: CASSQEAGLGTEAFF. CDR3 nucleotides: TGCGCCAGCAGCCAAGAGGCAGGGCTGGGCACTGAAGCTTTCTTT.

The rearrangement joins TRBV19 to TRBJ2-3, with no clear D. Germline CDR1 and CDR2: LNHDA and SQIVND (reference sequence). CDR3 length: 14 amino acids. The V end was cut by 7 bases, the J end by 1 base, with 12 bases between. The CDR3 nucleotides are TGTGCCAGTACCCGGTCTGGAGGCACAGATACGCAGTATTTT. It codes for CASTRSGGTDTQYF.

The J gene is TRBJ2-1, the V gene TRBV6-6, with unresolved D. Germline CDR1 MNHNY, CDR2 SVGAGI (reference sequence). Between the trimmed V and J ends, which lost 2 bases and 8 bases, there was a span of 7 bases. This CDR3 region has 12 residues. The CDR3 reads CASSYTDYEQFF. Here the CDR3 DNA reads TGTGCCAGCAGTTACACCGACTATGAGCAGTTCTTC.

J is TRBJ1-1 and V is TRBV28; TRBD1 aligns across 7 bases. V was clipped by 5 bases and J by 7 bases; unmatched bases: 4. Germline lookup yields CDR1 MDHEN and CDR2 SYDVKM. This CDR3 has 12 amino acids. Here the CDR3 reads CASSVGQFEAFF. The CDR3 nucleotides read TGTGCCAGCAGTGTGGGACAGTTTGAAGCTTTCTTT. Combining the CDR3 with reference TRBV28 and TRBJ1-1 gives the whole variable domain DVKVTQSSRYLVKRTGEKVFLECVQDMDHENMFWYRQDPGLGLRLIYFSYDVKMKEKGDIPEGYSVSREKKERFSLILESASTNQTSMYLCASSVGQFEAFFGQGTRLTVV.

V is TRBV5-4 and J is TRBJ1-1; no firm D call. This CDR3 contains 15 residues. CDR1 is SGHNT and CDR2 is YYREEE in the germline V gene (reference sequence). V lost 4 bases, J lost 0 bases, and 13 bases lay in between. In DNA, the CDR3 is TGTGCCAGCAGCCGGGATTTAGGGTTGAACACTGAAGCTTTCTTT. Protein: CASSRDLGLNTEAFF. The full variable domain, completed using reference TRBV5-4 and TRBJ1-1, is ETGVTQSPTHLIKTRGQQVTLRCSSQSGHNTVSWYQQALGQGPQFIFQYYREEENGRGNFPPRFSGLQFPNYSSELNVNALELDDSALYLCASSRDLGLNTEAFFGQGTRLTVV.

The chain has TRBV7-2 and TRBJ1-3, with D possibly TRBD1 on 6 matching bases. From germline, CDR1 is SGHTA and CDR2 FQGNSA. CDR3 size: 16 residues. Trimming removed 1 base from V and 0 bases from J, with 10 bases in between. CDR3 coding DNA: TGTGCCAGCAGCTTAGTGGGGGCGTACTCTGGAAACACCATATATTTT. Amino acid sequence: CASSLVGAYSGNTIYF.

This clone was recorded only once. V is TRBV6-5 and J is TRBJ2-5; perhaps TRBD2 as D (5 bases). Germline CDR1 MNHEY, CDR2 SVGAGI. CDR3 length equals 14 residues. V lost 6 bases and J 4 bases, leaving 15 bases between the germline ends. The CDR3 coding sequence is TGTGCCAGCAGGGAAACCTCTCGGGGAGAGACCCAGTACTTC. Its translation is CASRETSRGETQYF.

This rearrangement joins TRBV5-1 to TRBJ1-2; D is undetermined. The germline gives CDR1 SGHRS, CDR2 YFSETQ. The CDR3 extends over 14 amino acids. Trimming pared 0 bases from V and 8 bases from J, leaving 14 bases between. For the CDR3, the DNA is TGCGCCAGCAGCTTGGTAACCGGGGAAGTGGGCTACACCTTC. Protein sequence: CASSLVTGEVGYTF.

The CDR3 nucleotides read TGTGCCAGCAGGACTAGCGGTGTCTCCGAGCAGTACTTC. Translated: CASRTSGVSEQYF. V gene TRBV2 combines with J gene TRBJ2-7; 9 bases map to TRBD2. CDR3 size: 13 residues. Per the germline V gene, CDR1 is SNHLY and CDR2 is FYNNEI. With V trimmed by 6 bases and J by 6 bases, 6 bases remained unmatched.

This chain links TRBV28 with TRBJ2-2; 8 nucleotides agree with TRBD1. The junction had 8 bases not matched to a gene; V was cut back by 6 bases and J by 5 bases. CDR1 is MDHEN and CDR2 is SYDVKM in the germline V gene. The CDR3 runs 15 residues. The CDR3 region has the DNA TGTGCCAGCAGAGGACAGGGCTTGGGGACCGGGGAGCTGTTTTTT. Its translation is CASRGQGLGTGELFF.

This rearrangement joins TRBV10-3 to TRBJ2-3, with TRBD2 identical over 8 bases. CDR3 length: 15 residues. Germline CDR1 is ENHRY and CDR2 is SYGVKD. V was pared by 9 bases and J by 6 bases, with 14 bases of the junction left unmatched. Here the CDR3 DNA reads TGTGCCATAGGAAAGGGGCGGGAGGTGAGGGATACGCAGTATTTT. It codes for CAIGKGREVRDTQYF.

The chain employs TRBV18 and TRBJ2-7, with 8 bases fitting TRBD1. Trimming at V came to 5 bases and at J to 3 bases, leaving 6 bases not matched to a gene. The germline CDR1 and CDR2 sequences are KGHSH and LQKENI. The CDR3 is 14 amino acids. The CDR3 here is CASSSDRVSYEQYF. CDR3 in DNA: TGTGCCAGCTCATCGGACAGGGTAAGCTACGAGCAGTACTTC.

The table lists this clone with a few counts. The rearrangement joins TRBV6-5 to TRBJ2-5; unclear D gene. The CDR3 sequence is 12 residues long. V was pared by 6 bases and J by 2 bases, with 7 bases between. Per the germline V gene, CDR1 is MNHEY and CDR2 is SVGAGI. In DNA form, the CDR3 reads TGTGCCAGCAGATCGGAGCAAGAGACCCAGTACTTC. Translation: CASRSEQETQYF.

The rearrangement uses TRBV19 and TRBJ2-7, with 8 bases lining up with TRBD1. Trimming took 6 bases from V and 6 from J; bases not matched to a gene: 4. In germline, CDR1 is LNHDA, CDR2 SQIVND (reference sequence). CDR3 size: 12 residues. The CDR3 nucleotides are TGTGCCAGTAGCCAGACAGGGGTCGAGCAGTACTTC. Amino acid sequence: CASSQTGVEQYF.

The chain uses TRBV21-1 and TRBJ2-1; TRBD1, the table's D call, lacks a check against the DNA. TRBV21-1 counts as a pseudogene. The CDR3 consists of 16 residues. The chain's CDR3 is CASSRDRLSLYNEQFF. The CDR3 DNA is TGTGCCAGCAGCAGGGACAGACTGAGTTTATACAATGAGCAGTTCTTC.

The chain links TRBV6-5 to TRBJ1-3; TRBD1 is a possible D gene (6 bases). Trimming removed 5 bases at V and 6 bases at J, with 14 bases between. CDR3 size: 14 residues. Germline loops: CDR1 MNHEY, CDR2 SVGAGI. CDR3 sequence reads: CASSTVRGKNTIYF. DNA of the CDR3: TGTGCCAGCAGTACCGTCAGGGGAAAAAACACCATATATTTT.

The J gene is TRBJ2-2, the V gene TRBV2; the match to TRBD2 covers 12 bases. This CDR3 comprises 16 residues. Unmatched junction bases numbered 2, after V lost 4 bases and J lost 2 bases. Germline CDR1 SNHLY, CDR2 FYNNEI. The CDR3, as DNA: TGTGCCAGCAGTGGACTAGCGGGAGCTAACACCGGGGAGCTGTTTTTT. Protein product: CASSGLAGANTGELFF.

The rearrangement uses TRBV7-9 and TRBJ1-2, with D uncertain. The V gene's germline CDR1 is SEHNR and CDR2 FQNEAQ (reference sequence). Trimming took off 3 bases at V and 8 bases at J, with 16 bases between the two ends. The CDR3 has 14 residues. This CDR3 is CASSFLGGQEGYTF. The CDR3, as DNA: TGTGCCAGCAGCTTTCTCGGAGGCCAGGAGGGCTACACCTTC. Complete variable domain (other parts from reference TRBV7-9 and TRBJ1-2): DTGVSQNPRHKITKRGQNVTFRCDPISEHNRLYWYRQTLGQGPEFLTYFQNEAQLEKSRLLSDRFSAERPKGSFSTLEIQRTEQGDSAMYLCASSFLGGQEGYTFGSGTRLTVV.

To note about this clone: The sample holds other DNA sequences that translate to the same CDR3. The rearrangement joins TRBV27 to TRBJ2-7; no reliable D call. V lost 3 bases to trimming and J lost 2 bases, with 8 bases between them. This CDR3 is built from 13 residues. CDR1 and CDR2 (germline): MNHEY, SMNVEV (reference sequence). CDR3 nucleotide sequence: TGTGCCAGCAGTTTTGGGCAGGCCTACGAGCAGTACTTC. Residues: CASSFGQAYEQYF.